This TCR beta chain was sequenced during a study of blood T cell repertoires in COVID-19. The wider study: Some COVID-19 samples were acute and others convalescent; all came from the United States, Italy and Spain. Nucleic acid was either cDNA or gDNA, and it came from T cells, B-cell-depleted T cells, or PBMCs.

Seattle's cohort entered during active infection and was followed longitudinally. Here immunoSEQ multiplex PCR was the method, and the copy in TCRdb shows in-frame clones only, minus some. The sample includes around 470,000 clones, roughly 87% of them seen just once. With respect to this clone: This same CDR3 is encoded by further DNA sequences in the sample.

Per germline, CDR1 LNHDA and CDR2 SQIVND (reference sequence). V lost 4 bases, J lost 3 bases, and 7 bases lay in between. This CDR3 is built from 12 residues. Material: peripheral blood. This chain joins TRBV19 and TRBJ2-7; TRBD1 is a possible D gene (6 bases). The source of this sequence is a man aged 18 to 29 with COVID-19, enrolled during active disease. The CDR3 nucleotides are TGTGCCAGTAGTAAGGACAGCTACGAGCAGTACTTC. Translation gives CASSKDSYEQYF.